Listed below are T cell receptor beta chains from one sample, sequenced in a study of blood T cell repertoires in COVID-19. Sequencing was performed with immunoSEQ multiplex PCR; in TCRdb, only in-frame clones are kept and a portion is missing. The profile shows hundreds of thousands of clones, around 85% of them singletons. Sequenced: peripheral blood. All receptors come from a human donor in a cohort sampled during active COVID-19. CDR3s leave out the opening cysteine and the closing phenylalanine or tryptophan.

TRBJ1-3 | TRBV24-1 | ATSEPDSGNTIY
TRBJ2-4 | TRBV5-4 | ASSLVGSGGLKNIQY
TRBJ2-7 | TRBV27 | ASSLGRSYEQY
TRBJ2-2 | TRBV3-1/TRBV3-2 | ASSPDSTGAIYNTGELF
TRBJ2-3 | TRBV30 | AWSVRRGTQY
TRBJ2-3 | TRBV10-3 | ATRQGKRSTDTQY
TRBJ1-4 | TRBV9 | ASSVGGGSEKLF
TRBJ1-6 | TRBV19 | ASSIVRDTGYGGLH
TRBJ2-7 | TRBV5-1 | ASSLSDRKTYEQY
TRBJ2-7 | TRBV13 | ASSSDFQAYEQY
TRBJ1-3 | TRBV19 | ASSIGTHGNTIY
TRBJ2-1 | TRBV11-2 | ASSLAGGTDEQF
TRBJ1-2 | TRBV5-1 | ASSTGPGYGYT
TRBJ2-1 | TRBV11-2 | ASSSEGQRGYNEQF
TRBJ1-3 | TRBV6-5 | ASRPGVFSGNTIY
TRBJ2-3 | TRBV12-3/TRBV12-4 | ASSLDLSTQY
TRBJ2-1 | TRBV25-1 | ASSTPGLRDNEQF